The 14 T cell receptor beta chains listed next were all sequenced from one sample in a study of PD-1 blockade in classical Hodgkin lymphoma. TCRdb keeps only in-frame clones here, not all; method: immunoSEQ multiplex PCR. The data contain around 37,000 clones, 80% to 95% of them singletons. Time point specified: cycle 4 day 1 (C4D1), after around six weeks of nivolumab. Exposure to brentuximab vedotin varied, and each patient had relapsed following autologous stem cell transplantation. Negative magnetic selection isolated CD4+ T cells from thawed PBMCs. Sequencing was performed on CD4+ T cells from blood, taken before the fourth cycle of nivolumab. The receptors here all came from a human donor with classical Hodgkin lymphoma.

The chain carries TRBV5-1 and TRBJ2-7, with 10 bases lining up with TRBD2. The CDR3 extends over 20 amino acids. Unmatched junction bases numbered 15, after V lost 0 bases and J lost 0 bases. The germline V gene has CDR1 SGHRS and CDR2 YFSETQ. The CDR3 region has the DNA TGCGCCAGCAGCTTGGCAGCTAGTGGCTACAGCGGGAGGGCCTCCTACGAGCAGTACTTC. Encoded protein: CASSLAASGYSGRASYEQYF.

The genes are TRBV18 and TRBJ2-3; 7 bases are shared with TRBD2. The CDR3 has 15 amino acids. Germline trimming cut 5 bases from V and 2 bases from J; bases unmatched to any gene: 7. Germline V lookup: CDR1 KGHSH, CDR2 LQKENI. CDR3 loop: CASSGSGMHTDTQYF. For the CDR3, the DNA is TGTGCCAGCTCAGGAAGCGGGATGCACACAGATACGCAGTATTTT. Full variable domain (rest looked up from reference TRBV18 and TRBJ2-3): NAGVMQNPRHLVRRRGQEARLRCSPMKGHSHVYWYRQLPEEGLKFMVYLQKENIIDESGMPKERFSAEFPKEGPSILRIQQVVRGDSAAYFCASSGSGMHTDTQYFGPGTRLTVL.

The chain is built from TRBV4-1 and TRBJ2-1; 9 nucleotides match TRBD2. CDR3 size: 17 residues. V was clipped by 1 base and J by 8 bases; unmatched bases: 12. Germline V CDR1 and CDR2: MGHRA, YSYEKL. The CDR3 coding sequence is TGCGCCAGCAGCCAAGTTTGGGTAGCGGGAGTGTTCCATGAGCAGTTCTTC. Translation gives CASSQVWVAGVFHEQFF.

This clone was detected once. The chain combines TRBV2 with TRBJ2-3, with 8 positions matching TRBD2. The V and J ends lost 8 bases and 4 bases, in that order; junction bases with no gene match: 8. CDR3 length: 14 residues. Germline V lookup: CDR1 SNHLY, CDR2 FYNNEI. The CDR3 sequence: CASLPGRGADTQYF. Written as DNA, the CDR3 is TGTGCCAGCTTACCCGGGAGGGGGGCAGATACGCAGTATTTT.

The chain recombines TRBV18 with TRBJ2-6, with D uncertain. Germline assignment: CDR1 KGHSH and CDR2 LQKENI. The CDR3 totals 16 residues. V dropped 6 bases and J dropped 0 bases, with 12 bases sitting between them. The CDR3 nucleotides are TGTGCCAGCTCCCCCGTCAGCAGCTCTGGGGCCAACGTCCTGACTTTC. It translates to CASSPVSSSGANVLTF. The entire variable domain, with the rest obtained from reference TRBV18 and TRBJ2-6, is as follows: NAGVMQNPRHLVRRRGQEARLRCSPMKGHSHVYWYRQLPEEGLKFMVYLQKENIIDESGMPKERFSAEFPKEGPSILRIQQVVRGDSAAYFCASSPVSSSGANVLTFGAGSRLTVL.

The gene calls are TRBV2 and TRBJ2-1; 9 positions match TRBD2. CDR1 and CDR2 (germline): SNHLY, FYNNEI. The CDR3 is 15 residues long. J gave up 5 bases and V 8 bases, and 10 bases lay outside the gene matches. The CDR3 DNA reads TGTGCCAGCGTTTCGGCTAGCGGGGCGAACAATGAGCAGTTCTTC. This translates into CASVSASGANNEQFF.

V usage is TRBV19 and J usage is TRBJ1-5; tentative D call: TRBD1 (6 bases). V was clipped by 5 bases and J by 5 bases, with 10 bases between them. The CDR3 covers 13 residues. Germline V lookup: CDR1 LNHDA, CDR2 SQIVND (reference sequence). CDR3 protein: CASSARTDQPQHF. The CDR3 region has the DNA TGTGCCAGTAGTGCCCGGACAGATCAGCCCCAGCATTTT.

The chain joins TRBV7-9 to TRBJ2-7; the match to TRBD1 covers 8 bases. V shed 3 bases, J shed 0 bases, and the junction held 7 bases outside the gene matches. This CDR3 is built from 16 residues. The germline CDR1 and CDR2 sequences are SEHNR and FQNEAQ (reference sequence). CDR3 sequence reads: CASSFSPGQVSYEQYF. CDR3 bases: TGTGCCAGCAGCTTTAGTCCGGGACAGGTCTCCTACGAGCAGTACTTC.

This chain connects TRBV10-3 to TRBJ2-7; 7 bases match TRBD2. The ends lost 3 bases at V and 4 bases at J; junction bases unmatched: 9. This CDR3 is 15 amino acids long. The V gene's germline CDR1 is ENHRY and CDR2 SYGVKD. The CDR3, as DNA: TGTGCCATCAGTGATCCGGGGGAGGGAATTTACGAGCAGTACTTC. This gives the protein CAISDPGEGIYEQYF.

CDR3 DNA: TGTGCCAGCTCACCTGCGATTGGTCGAGCAGGCACCGGGGAGCTGTTTTTT. Its translation: CASSPAIGRAGTGELFF. The V call is TRBV18, the J call TRBJ2-2; D is undetermined. This CDR3 comprises 17 residues. Germline loops: CDR1 KGHSH, CDR2 LQKENI. Trimming removed 3 bases from V and 4 bases from J, with 18 bases in between.

This chain joins TRBV5-1 and TRBJ2-7; TRBD1 aligns across 7 bases. CDR1 and CDR2 (germline): SGHRS, YFSETQ. The length of the CDR3 is 15 residues. With V trimmed by 2 bases and J by 1 base, 6 bases remained unmatched. The CDR3 sequence: CASSFPGTASYEQYF. CDR3 DNA: TGCGCCAGCAGCTTTCCCGGGACAGCTTCCTACGAGCAGTACTTC.

The V and J genes are TRBV27 and TRBJ1-4, with D hard to call. Germline V gene lookup returns CDR1 MNHEY and CDR2 SMNVEV (reference sequence). The CDR3 spans 15 residues. Trimming pared 4 bases from V and 6 bases from J, leaving 15 bases between. DNA for the CDR3: TGTGCCAGCAGTTCCTTGGGGTTAGGGTATGAAAAACTGTTTTTT. Amino acids: CASSSLGLGYEKLFF.

This rearrangement joins TRBV18 to TRBJ2-5, with D uncertain. V dropped 4 bases and J dropped 3 bases, with 15 bases sitting between them. The germline V gene encodes CDR1 KGHSH and CDR2 LQKENI. The CDR3 length is 15 residues. In DNA, the CDR3 is TGTGCCAGCTCACGCTCTAATAACCGGGAAGAGACCCAGTACTTC. As protein: CASSRSNNREETQYF.

The V call is TRBV2, the J call TRBJ1-4; D is ambiguous. Deletions cut 6 bases from V and 7 bases from J, with 12 bases between. Looked up from germline, CDR1 is SNHLY and CDR2 is FYNNEI. This CDR3 region has 13 residues. This chain's CDR3 is CASSRMIGEKLFF. Here the CDR3 DNA reads TGTGCCAGCAGCCGCATGATAGGTGAAAAACTGTTTTTT. The whole variable domain, filled in from reference TRBV2 and TRBJ1-4, reads EPEVTQTPSHQVTQMGQEVILRCVPISNHLYFYWYRQILGQKVEFLVSFYNNEISEKSEIFDDQFSVERPDGSNFTLKIRSTKLEDSAMYFCASSRMIGEKLFFGSGTQLSVL.